This T cell receptor (beta chain) stems from a study of neurological immune-mediated disorders. Overall study results and limits: HTLV-1-associated myelopathy had the most TCR clonal expansion, and multiple sclerosis had the least, less than healthy controls. The expanded clones of different subjects shared no CDR3 amino acid sequences (suggesting private repertoires in all groups).

Germline CDR1 is MDHEN and CDR2 is SYDVKM. This CDR3 is 17 amino acids long. V lost 3 bases, J lost 1 base, and 9 bases stayed unmatched. This clonotype was observed a few times. What it recognizes is unknown. The unsorted libraries had their origin in 2 million PBMCs stored at -80 C. With 10-nucleotide random UMIs included, cDNA was synthesized by 5'RACE. Using its own MiXCR run on the 5' RACE reads, TCRdb lists one record per CDR3 protein. The sample records tens of thousands of distinct CDR3 sequences, roughly 4.3% being singletons. The sequence derives from a man aged 50 to 60 with multiple sclerosis. Sequenced sample: PBMCs. This rearrangement joins TRBV28 to TRBJ2-1; 7 bases match TRBD2. CDR3 protein: CASSFGGGSGSYNEQFF. Here the CDR3 DNA reads TGTGCCAGCAGTTTCGGTGGCGGGAGCGGGTCCTACAATGAGCAGTTCTTC.